The clone carrying this TCR beta chain was observed once. These data are taken from a study of control samples from healthy donors and cancer patients. TCRdb's copy holds only in-frame clones and misses some; the assay was immunoSEQ multiplex PCR. The profile shows approximately 84,000 clones, 82% of them singletons. This CDR3 is 17 amino acids long. Germline CDR1 is SGHKS and CDR2 is YYEKEE (reference sequence). The V end was cut by 0 bases, the J end by 1 base, with 17 bases between. The rearrangement joins TRBV5-5 to TRBJ2-7; perhaps D is TRBD1 or TRBD2 (5 bases each). Sample: blood. This clonotype originated in a woman between 55 and 75 years old in good health. The CDR3 DNA is TGTGCCAGCAGCTTGGAGATCAGTAGGGGACCGTCCTACGAGCAGTACTTC. Residues: CASSLEISRGPSYEQYF.